This TCR beta chain came from a study of T cell responses to AZD1222 COVID-19 vaccine. Pooling was applied to second doses at about 4 or about 12 weeks. The junction had 7 bases not matched to a gene; V was cut back by 6 bases and J by 4 bases. The CDR3 totals 14 residues. Looked up from germline, CDR1 is MNHEY and CDR2 is SVGAGI. Generated by immunoSEQ multiplex PCR, the TCRdb table keeps only in-frame clones and is missing some. The sample includes 100,000 to 150,000 clones, 86% of them seen just once. This clone was seen once. Antigen unknown. The study, taken as a whole, reports: Sampled repertoires all dated from after the peak T cell response. Rises in breadth and depth of Spike-specific TCRs came after two AZD1222 doses.

This sequence was found in an adult who received the AZD1222 COVID-19 vaccine. The chain joins TRBV6-5 to TRBJ2-7, with TRBD1 matching over 9 bases. The starting material was peripheral blood, obtained 28 days after the second AZD1222 dose. In DNA, the CDR3 is TGTGCCAGCAGCGAGACAGGGGGGCGTTACGAGCAGTACTTC. The encoded protein is CASSETGGRYEQYF.